One sample yielded the 24 T cell receptor beta chains listed below, sequenced in a study of tissue T cells after allogeneic stem cell transplantation (dated by TCRdb to the early 2020s). The time point label of this sample denotes: mouse harvest day 14 after allogeneic transplant. Mouse grafts combined 10^7 T-cell-depleted bone marrow cells with 10^6 splenic CD5+ T cells, given via tail vein injection. Libraries were constructed by the immunoSEQ multiplex PCR assay. TCRdb retrieved this table from immuneACCESS and kept in-frame rearrangements only. Not all clones are present; in checked studies, unresolved V genes account for under half, and no reason is known for the remainder. The sample table contains around 1,100 clones; only one count was recorded for approximately 46% of them. Jointly, the top ten make up approximately 35% of the sample. The sequenced material came from liver tissue. These receptors were collected from a female BALB/c mouse given C57BL/6 T cells with graft-versus-host disease after an allogeneic hematopoietic cell transplant.

A few counts support this clone. Any gene name here is a mouse gene name. The CDR3 goes on 1 residue after the read ends, and that part is filled in from the germline J gene. The rearrangement uses TRBV24 and TRBJ2-7; TRBD1 matches 10 bases. Per germline, CDR1 KGHTA and CDR2 FRNEEI. J lost 9 bases, V lost 2 bases, and 4 bases had no gene match. The CDR3 spans 13 residues. The CDR3 loop is CASSLDGDRGQYF. CDR3 DNA (partial): TGTGCCAGCAGTCTGGATGGGGACAGGGGACAGTAC.

Only a few counts were recorded for this clone. The gene names here belong to mouse. The missing CDR3 end, 1 residue past where the read stops, is filled in from the germline J gene. V usage is TRBV12-2 and J usage is TRBJ2-7, with D perhaps TRBD2 (5 bases). This CDR3 spans 14 amino acids. V was pared by 1 base and J by 0 bases, with 9 bases between. Germline CDR1 is SGHLS and CDR2 is HYDKME. The CDR3 bases that were read are TGTGCCAGCTCTCTTGGACTCTTCTCCTATGAACAGTAC. Translated: CASSLGLFSYEQY. The whole CDR3 is CASSLGLFSYEQYF.

This clone was seen more than once but under ten times. Genes here carry mouse names. The DNA read from the CDR3 is TGTGCCAGCAGTCCCGACTGGGGGGGGGAATATGAACAGTAC. This translates into CASSPDWGGEYEQY. The entire CDR3 protein is CASSPDWGGEYEQYF. This chain joins TRBV13-3 and TRBJ2-7; 11 nucleotides agree with TRBD2. The observed sequence ends 1 residue before the CDR3 terminus, with the missing tail filled in from the germline J gene. Trimming took 4 bases from V and 4 from J; bases not matched to a gene: 7. The CDR3 is 15 residues long. Germline V gene data show CDR1 as NNHDY and CDR2 as SYVADS.

This clone was found a few times. Gene names and germline refer to mouse. The sequence runs out 1 residue before the end of the CDR3; the remainder is reconstructed from the germline J gene. The rearrangement uses TRBV16 and TRBJ2-2; 10 nucleotides match TRBD2. The CDR3 is 15 amino acids. V shed 3 bases and J 6 bases; nucleotides not matched to a gene: 4. Looked up from germline, CDR1 is SGHSA and CDR2 is FRNQAP. CDR3 DNA (partial): TGTGCAAGCAGCTTCCTGGGGGGGCGCCCCGGGCAGCTCTAC. Amino acids: CASSFLGGRPGQLY. The complete CDR3 reads CASSFLGGRPGQLYF.

As for this clone: Gene names follow the mouse nomenclature. The DNA ends 1 residue before the CDR3 does, and the rest of the CDR3 is filled in from the germline J gene. V is TRBV14 and J is TRBJ2-2; TRBD2 matches at 12 bases. Germline V gene lookup returns CDR1 SGHDT and CDR2 FRDEAV. V was clipped by 6 bases and J by 0 bases; unmatched bases: 9. CDR3 length: 18 amino acids. The CDR3 sequence: CASIYPGLGGPNTGQLYF. The CDR3 DNA, read in part, is TGTGCCAGCATCTACCCGGGACTGGGGGGTCCAAACACCGGGCAGCTCTAC.

By sample share, this clone is large. Gene and germline names: mouse. The CDR3 end falls 1 residue outside the read, so it is completed with the germline J gene. V usage is TRBV12-2 and J usage is TRBJ1-4; a possible D gene is TRBD1 (6 bases). The V gene's germline CDR1 is SGHLS and CDR2 HYDKME. This CDR3 comprises 15 residues. V was pared by 2 bases and J by 4 bases, with 13 bases between. CDR3 amino acids: CASSPGGGFNERLFF. The CDR3 bases that were read are TGTGCCAGCTCTCCCGGGGGGGGCTTCAACGAAAGATTATTT.

Points on this clone: The genes are named according to mouse. The CDR3 extends 1 residue past the end of the read, so its final part is completed from the germline J gene. V is TRBV26 and J is TRBJ1-2, with D unclear. Germline V CDR1 and CDR2: KGHPV, FQNQEV (reference sequence). This CDR3 contains 13 residues. V gave up 3 bases and J gave up 0 bases, with 5 bases separating them. CDR3 region: CASSLTANSDYTF. The sequenced CDR3 bases are TGTGCCAGCAGTCTCACAGCAAACTCCGACTACACC.

This clone was seen a handful of times. Mouse names are used for the genes. The DNA ends 1 residue before the CDR3 does, and the rest of the CDR3 is filled in from the germline J gene. This rearrangement joins TRBV16 to TRBJ2-7, with unresolved D. Trimming took off 5 bases at V and 4 bases at J, with 3 bases between the two ends. The CDR3 is 10 amino acids. Germline CDR1 is SGHSA and CDR2 is FRNQAP. The part of the CDR3 DNA that was read is TGTGCAAGCAGCACTTATGAACAGTAC. Protein: CASSTYEQY. From start to end, the CDR3 is CASSTYEQYF.

About this clone itself: Mouse gene names and germline throughout. The observed sequence ends 1 residue before the CDR3 terminus, with the missing tail filled in from the germline J gene. This chain links TRBV13-1 with TRBJ2-2; TRBD2 agrees at 11 bases. V lost 5 bases to trimming and J lost 6 bases; unmatched junction nucleotides: 9. From germline, CDR1 is NSHNY and CDR2 SYGAGN. This CDR3 spans 16 amino acids. The CDR3 loop reads CASSRLGGGPPGQLYF. CDR3 DNA, as far as it was read: TGTGCCAGCAGCAGACTGGGGGGGGGTCCCCCCGGGCAGCTCTAC.

In its sample, this clone was seen a few times. Gene names are the mouse ones. The CDR3 goes on 1 residue after the read ends, and that part is filled in from the germline J gene. V gene TRBV5 combines with J gene TRBJ2-7; 8 bases match TRBD2. Germline values: CDR1 LGHNA, CDR2 YNLKQL (reference sequence). The CDR3 runs to 14 residues. J gave up 4 bases and V 0 bases, and 2 bases lay outside the gene matches. The CDR3 reads CASSQEWTGYEQYF. CDR3 DNA, as far as it was read: TGTGCCAGCAGCCAAGAGTGGACTGGGTATGAACAGTAC.

As to this clone: Genes and germline are mouse. From the germline J gene comes the end of the CDR3, since the read stops 1 residue before it. The rearrangement uses TRBV12-1 and TRBJ2-7; D remains unclear. With 3 bases removed from V and 0 bases from J, the gap between germline ends came to 2 bases. This CDR3 has 11 residues. From germline, CDR1 is SGHSN and CDR2 HYEKVE. CDR3 DNA, as far as it was read: TGTGCCAGCTCTTTCTCCTATGAACAGTAC. This translates into CASSFSYEQY. The whole CDR3 sequence is CASSFSYEQYF. The full variable domain, completed using reference TRBV12-1 and TRBJ2-7, is DSGVVQSPRHIIKEKGGRSVLTCIPISGHSNVVWYQQTLGKELKFLIQHYEKVERDKGFLPSRFSVQQFDDYHSEMNMSALELEDSAMYFCASSFSYEQYFGPGTRLTVL.

Comments on this clone: Mouse gene names apply. The read comes to an end 1 residue before the CDR3 does, leaving the germline J gene to fill in the end. The chain combines TRBV13-2 with TRBJ2-5, with D possibly being TRBD2 (5 bases). V lost 3 bases, J lost 0 bases, and 8 bases lay in between. Germline V gene sequence: CDR1 NNHNN, CDR2 SYGAGS (reference sequence). This CDR3 contains 14 residues. The CDR3 bases that were read are TGTGCCAGCGGTGTACTGGTTAACCAAGACACCCAGTAC. This sequence encodes CASGVLVNQDTQY. The CDR3, in full, reads CASGVLVNQDTQYF.

This clone is large within its sample. Gene names follow the mouse nomenclature. The read gets to within 1 residue of the CDR3 end, and the germline J gene fills in the rest. V and J are TRBV2 and TRBJ2-7; unclear D gene. The germline CDR1 and CDR2 sequences are LGHNA and YSYQKL. The CDR3 is 14 residues long. Trimming removed 0 bases at V and 4 bases at J, with 10 bases between. This CDR3 is CASSQEVGKYEQYF. The CDR3 DNA, read in part, is TGTGCCAGCAGCCAAGAAGTCGGCAAATATGAACAGTAC.

Notes on this clone: Gene and germline names: mouse. Read sequence stops 1 residue before the CDR3 end, and the germline J gene provides the missing end. The chain couples TRBV19 to TRBJ2-1, with 7 bases fitting TRBD1. V dropped 4 bases and J dropped 3; count of bases not matched to a gene: 4. Germline CDR1 is FNHDT and CDR2 is SITEND (reference sequence). The CDR3 loop spans 14 amino acids. CDR3 bases read: TGTGCCAGCAGTTCCGGGACAGCCTATGCTGAGCAGTTC. Translation gives CASSSGTAYAEQF. In full, the CDR3 is CASSSGTAYAEQFF.

Of note for this clone: Gene names are mouse gene names. Coverage ceases 1 residue before the CDR3 finishes, and the germline J gene fills in the end. The chain uses TRBV2 and TRBJ1-1; D possibly corresponds to TRBD1 (6 bases). The CDR3 is made up of 12 amino acids. Germline V gene sequence: CDR1 LGHNA, CDR2 YSYQKL. V was trimmed by 2 bases and J by 5 bases, leaving 6 bases between them. CDR3 sequence reads: CASSQQGTEVFF. CDR3 DNA (partial): TGTGCCAGCAGCCAACAGGGGACAGAAGTCTTC.

On this clone: Mouse germline and gene names are used. The read stops 1 residue short of the end of the CDR3; the missing end is completed from the germline J gene. The genes are TRBV31 and TRBJ2-3; 7 bases fit TRBD2. This CDR3 comprises 13 residues. The germline CDR1 and CDR2 sequences are GKSSPN and SITVG. Trimming at V came to 4 bases and at J to 1 base, leaving 2 bases not matched to a gene. The covered CDR3 bases are TGTGCCTGGAATCTGGGGGGTGCAGAAACGCTGTAT. This encodes CAWNLGGAETLY. The full-length CDR3 reads as CAWNLGGAETLYF.

In regard to this clone: Germline and genes here are mouse. The read gets to within 1 residue of the CDR3 end, and the germline J gene fills in the rest. The chain uses TRBV26 and TRBJ1-2; perhaps TRBD1 as D (5 bases). CDR3 length: 14 amino acids. The V gene lost 6 bases and the J gene lost 0 bases, with 11 bases spanning the gap. The germline gives CDR1 KGHPV, CDR2 FQNQEV (reference sequence). The CDR3: CASSFGHTNSDYTF. The covered CDR3 bases are TGTGCCAGCAGCTTCGGACATACAAACTCCGACTACACC. The full variable domain, with the rest looked up from reference TRBV26 and TRBJ1-2, is NSKVIQTPRYLVKGQGQKAKMRCIPEKGHPVVFWYQQNKNNEFKFLINFQNQEVLQQIDMTEKRFSAECPSNSPCSLEIQSSEAGDSALYLCASSFGHTNSDYTFGSGTRLLVI.

Remarks on this clone: These gene names are mouse names. Coverage ceases 1 residue before the CDR3 finishes, and the germline J gene fills in the end. The gene calls are TRBV26 and TRBJ1-4, with 7 bases identical to TRBD1. Germline loops: CDR1 KGHPV, CDR2 FQNQEV (reference sequence). Trimming took 2 bases from V and 6 from J; bases not matched to a gene: 0. This CDR3 region has 13 residues. CDR3 bases read: TGTGCCAGCAGTCTGACAGGGGACGAAAGATTATTT. Encoded protein: CASSLTGDERLF. The whole CDR3 sequence reads CASSLTGDERLFF.

On this clone: It may be a read error: a sequence one base away is much more abundant. Germline and genes: mouse. From the germline J gene comes the end of the CDR3, since the read stops 1 residue before it. The chain joins TRBV3 to TRBJ2-1; TRBD2 matches 12 bases. The CDR3 has 15 residues. Germline assignment: CDR1 SNHLY and CDR2 FYNGKV (reference sequence). With V trimmed by 4 bases and J by 3 bases, 1 base remained unmatched. This CDR3 is CASSSDWGGYAEQFF. CDR3 DNA (partial): TGTGCCAGCAGCTCGGACTGGGGGGGCTATGCTGAGCAGTTC.

By frequency in the sample, this clone is large. These gene names are mouse names. The read ends 1 residue shy of where the CDR3 ends; the end is completed using the germline J gene. This chain joins TRBV13-1 and TRBJ1-2, with unresolved D. V was shortened by 3 bases and J by 5 bases, with 8 bases between the two germline ends. This CDR3 is built from 12 residues. Germline loops: CDR1 NSHNY, CDR2 SYGAGN. Incomplete CDR3 DNA: TGTGCCAGCAGTGCGAGTAGGTCCGACTACACC. This sequence encodes CASSASRSDYT. Given in full, the CDR3 is CASSASRSDYTF.

This clone was recorded a few times. Gene and germline names: mouse. The read stops 1 residue short of the end of the CDR3; the missing end is completed from the germline J gene. The genes are TRBV1 and TRBJ2-5, with D possibly called TRBD1 or TRBD2 (5 bases each). The germline V gene encodes CDR1 NSQYPW and CDR2 LRSPGD (reference sequence). V was trimmed by 0 bases and J by 5 bases, leaving 12 bases between them. The length of the CDR3 is 15 residues. The chain's CDR3 is CTCSADGDRGDTQYF. CDR3 bases read: TGCACCTGCAGTGCAGATGGGGACCGCGGAGACACCCAGTAC.

With regard to this clone: Gene names denote mouse genes. The read terminates 1 residue ahead of where the CDR3 ends, so the germline J gene completes it. This chain connects TRBV24 to TRBJ2-5; D might be TRBD1 (6 bases). V was shortened by 4 bases and J by 4 bases, with 9 bases between the two germline ends. Germline values: CDR1 KGHTA, CDR2 FRNEEI. CDR3 length equals 13 residues. CDR3 amino acids: CASSRGTKDTQYF. The CDR3 bases that were read are TGTGCCAGCAGTCGCGGGACAAAAGACACCCAGTAC.

Points on this clone: Gene names refer to mouse genes. The read ends 1 residue shy of where the CDR3 ends; the end is completed using the germline J gene. V gene TRBV16 combines with J gene TRBJ2-7, with TRBD2 matching 12 bases. The length of the CDR3 is 14 residues. Germline CDR1 is SGHSA and CDR2 is FRNQAP. V shed 5 bases and J 4 bases; nucleotides not matched to a gene: 3. This chain's CDR3 is CASSTGTGGYEQYF. The CDR3 bases that were read are TGTGCAAGCAGCACCGGGACTGGGGGGTATGAACAGTAC.

The sample holds a few counts of this clone. Gene names are mouse gene names. With the read ending 1 residue before the CDR3 end, the germline J gene is used to fill in that end. This sequence joins TRBV13-1 and TRBJ1-4; maybe TRBD1 (5 bases). Germline V CDR1 and CDR2: NSHNY, SYGAGN. The CDR3 spans 14 residues. The V gene lost 5 bases and the J gene lost 0 bases, with 8 bases spanning the gap. CDR3 loop: CASRRTISNERLFF. CDR3 bases read: TGTGCCAGCAGGCGGACAATTTCCAACGAAAGATTATTT.